A selection of T cell receptor beta chains follows, all from one sample in a study of blood T cell repertoires in COVID-19. The method was immunoSEQ multiplex PCR; TCRdb's version includes in-frame clones alone and lacks a portion of them. Among approximately 77,000 clones listed, 80% were seen once. The sequenced sample consisted of peripheral blood. The origin of the receptors is a woman in her 70s with acute or convalescent COVID-19. Both conserved end residues are trimmed from each CDR3. Each record gives: J gene, clone size, V gene, CDR3 protein. Not all rows give a size; the values are once, few, many and, for expanded clones, a class.

J: TRBJ2-5; size: .; V: TRBV9; CDR3: ASSELQGAGETQY
J: TRBJ1-5; size: .; V: TRBV7-9; CDR3: ASGAGDINQPQH
J: TRBJ2-2; size: .; V: TRBV4-2; CDR3: ASSQVLAGGFGELF
J: TRBJ2-7; size: .; V: TRBV19; CDR3: ASSARQGAYEQY
J: TRBJ2-2; size: .; V: TRBV4-2; CDR3: ASSQGASGPTGELF
J: TRBJ1-6; size: .; V: TRBV5-4; CDR3: ASSLAGDNSPLH
J: TRBJ1-2; size: .; V: TRBV13; CDR3: ASSFRGNFYGYT
J: TRBJ2-1; size: .; V: TRBV6-2/TRBV6-3; CDR3: ASSYTLGSMYNEQF
J: TRBJ1-1; size: .; V: TRBV7-2; CDR3: ASSLRGPTDTEAF
J: TRBJ1-5; size: .; V: TRBV7-2; CDR3: ASSLESGPNQPQH
J: TRBJ2-1; size: .; V: TRBV12-3/TRBV12-4; CDR3: ASSAGGYNEQF
J: TRBJ2-2; size: .; V: TRBV13; CDR3: ASSFGLTGELF
J: TRBJ1-2; size: .; V: TRBV5-1; CDR3: ASSLDRGSYT
J: TRBJ1-2; size: .; V: TRBV19; CDR3: ASSIYGHGYT
J: TRBJ1-2; size: few; V: TRBV4-1; CDR3: ASSQEGQGPYGYT
J: TRBJ1-4; size: .; V: TRBV7-6; CDR3: ASSLEGQLNEKLF
J: TRBJ2-7; size: .; V: TRBV9; CDR3: ASSPSERVLSYEQY
J: TRBJ2-1; size: .; V: TRBV9; CDR3: ASSWRSSYNEQF
J: TRBJ1-3; size: .; V: TRBV18; CDR3: ASSLQGELSGNTIY
J: TRBJ1-6; size: few; V: TRBV7-9; CDR3: ASSLLGPEGLPLH
J: TRBJ1-4; size: .; V: TRBV7-8; CDR3: ASSLTGGFDEKLF
J: TRBJ2-3; size: .; V: TRBV9; CDR3: ASSVGYEPYTQY
J: TRBJ2-2; size: .; V: TRBV29-1; CDR3: SGTGDPGELF
J: TRBJ1-1; size: .; V: TRBV6-2/TRBV6-3; CDR3: ASSNSVEAF
J: TRBJ2-5; size: .; V: TRBV7-9; CDR3: ASSLRATIEAPTQY
J: TRBJ1-2; size: .; V: TRBV18; CDR3: ASSPGAGPNYGYT
J: TRBJ1-2; size: .; V: TRBV15; CDR3: ATSRDQGFYYGYT
J: TRBJ1-2; size: .; V: TRBV4-1; CDR3: ASSQVDRGGYT
J: TRBJ1-2; size: .; V: TRBV11-3; CDR3: ASSHRRAGYT
J: TRBJ1-1; size: once; V: TRBV9; CDR3: ASGAGGEVNTEAF
J: TRBJ2-3; size: .; V: TRBV5-1; CDR3: ASSSPSTDTQY
J: TRBJ1-5; size: .; V: TRBV19; CDR3: ASSMDRAQPQH
J: TRBJ2-7; size: .; V: TRBV27; CDR3: ASSRTSAYEQY
J: TRBJ1-1; size: .; V: TRBV4-3; CDR3: ASSPGGGSEAF
J: TRBJ2-7; size: .; V: TRBV11-2; CDR3: ASSARFGEQY
J: TRBJ1-1; size: once; V: TRBV6-6; CDR3: ASRGQNTEAF
J: TRBJ1-6; size: once; V: TRBV7-9; CDR3: ASSPGRETYNSPLH
J: TRBJ1-1; size: .; V: TRBV29-1; CDR3: SVARGAAEAF
J: TRBJ2-7; size: .; V: TRBV5-4; CDR3: ASTGTSGGEAEQY
J: TRBJ2-7; size: .; V: TRBV6-5; CDR3: ASTQSGTDSYEQY
J: TRBJ1-2; size: few; V: TRBV7-9; CDR3: ASSPGDRGGYT
J: TRBJ1-2; size: .; V: TRBV9; CDR3: ASSVAPRTGEGYGYT
J: TRBJ2-1; size: .; V: TRBV6-4; CDR3: ASKDRPGGNEQF
J: TRBJ1-1; size: .; V: TRBV6-5; CDR3: ASSPSEAF
J: TRBJ1-2; size: .; V: TRBV21-1; CDR3: ASSLGAGSNYGYT
J: TRBJ2-3; size: once; V: TRBV11-3; CDR3: ASSSVLAVTDTQY
J: TRBJ1-2; size: few; V: TRBV29-1; CDR3: SVELSGSGNYGYT
J: TRBJ2-1; size: .; V: TRBV7-9; CDR3: ASSPRQGSSYNEQF
J: TRBJ2-1; size: .; V: TRBV5-1; CDR3: ASSLVQGLDNEQF
J: TRBJ1-5; size: .; V: TRBV18; CDR3: ASSPTIGNQPQH
J: TRBJ2-1; size: .; V: TRBV7-9; CDR3: ASSPGGAHGNEQF
J: TRBJ1-4; size: .; V: TRBV7-9; CDR3: ASGQFTTGEKLF
J: TRBJ2-6; size: .; V: TRBV9; CDR3: ASSPRPGQAYSGANVLT